This T cell receptor (beta chain) came from a study of blood T cell repertoires in COVID-19. Study-wide context: In each case, the material was cDNA or gDNA derived from T cells, B-cell-depleted T cells, or PBMCs.

Trimming shortened V by 1 base and J by 7 bases, and 5 bases separated the two germline ends. Germline CDR1 is DFQATT and CDR2 is SNEGSKA (reference sequence). The CDR3 is 11 amino acids. TCRdb's table, derived via immunoSEQ multiplex PCR, lists solely in-frame clones and lacks some. The table lists more than 70,000 clones, approximately 86% of them singletons, with about 7.2% in the top ten. The sequence came from a man aged 60 to 69 with acute or convalescent COVID-19. Specimen: peripheral blood. The chain links TRBV20-1 to TRBJ1-3; the D is unclear. The CDR3 protein is CSARGENTIYF. CDR3 DNA sequence: TGCAGTGCTAGAGGGGAGAACACCATATATTTT.